These 7 T cell receptor beta chains came from one sample sequenced in a study of PD-L1 blockade in urothelial cancer. Time point specified: pretreatment peripheral blood. TCRdb's copy holds only in-frame clones and misses some; the assay was immunoSEQ multiplex PCR. The table lists about 95,000 clones, around 90% of them singletons. The material sequenced was PBMCs, taken around atezolizumab (anti-PD-L1) treatment. The receptors come from a man aged 55 to 70 with urothelial cancer.

The CDR3 spells CASSPTGKEYF. CDR3 bases: TGTGCCAGCAGCCCGACAGGGAAGGAGTACTTC. The chain couples TRBV21-1 to TRBJ2-7; the listed D gene, TRBD1, was not tested against the DNA. TRBV21-1 is given as a pseudogene. The CDR3 contains 11 residues.

V usage is TRBV5-6 and J usage is TRBJ2-1; 7 bases agree with TRBD1. Germline values: CDR1 SGHDT, CDR2 YYEEEE. The trim removed 0 bases at V and 4 bases at J, leaving 4 bases unmatched. The CDR3 is 15 residues long. The CDR3: CASSLGGTAYNEQFF. In nucleotides, the CDR3 is TGTGCCAGCAGCTTGGGGGGGACAGCGTACAATGAGCAGTTCTTC.

The V call is TRBV28, the J call TRBJ2-3; TRBD2 aligns across 12 bases. The CDR3 totals 18 residues. CDR1 is MDHEN and CDR2 is SYDVKM in the germline V gene. With V trimmed by 4 bases and J by 0 bases, 8 bases remained unmatched. CDR3 sequence reads: CASSSGTSGYTSTDTQYF. DNA of the CDR3: TGTGCCAGCAGTTCCGGGACTAGCGGGTACACTAGCACAGATACGCAGTATTTT. The whole variable domain, filled in from reference TRBV28 and TRBJ2-3, reads DVKVTQSSRYLVKRTGEKVFLECVQDMDHENMFWYRQDPGLGLRLIYFSYDVKMKEKGDIPEGYSVSREKKERFSLILESASTNQTSMYLCASSSGTSGYTSTDTQYFGPGTRLTVL.

This sequence joins TRBV27 and TRBJ2-1; 9 nucleotides agree with TRBD2. The V gene end was trimmed by 7 bases and the J gene end by 9 bases; junction bases not matched to a gene: 13. Germline CDR1 reads MNHEY; CDR2 reads SMNVEV (reference sequence). CDR3 size: 15 residues. The CDR3 DNA is TGTGCCAGCACTACGAGCGGGAGGCCAGGGGGTGAGCAGTTCTTC. It codes for CASTTSGRPGGEQFF.

The V gene is TRBV11-3, the J gene TRBJ2-3, with D possibly being TRBD2 (5 bases). This CDR3 is 18 amino acids long. The V and J ends lost 4 bases and 2 bases respectively, with 22 bases between them. The germline V gene encodes CDR1 SGHNT and CDR2 YENEEA. As DNA, the CDR3 is TGTGCCAGCAGCTCGATCCCCGCGGGTAGCAGGTACACAGATACGCAGTATTTT. Its translation is CASSSIPAGSRYTDTQYF.

The chain combines TRBV4-3 with TRBJ2-1; D is perhaps TRBD2 (6 bases). The CDR3 length is 15 residues. The germline V gene encodes CDR1 LGHNA and CDR2 YSLEER. The V gene lost 4 bases and the J gene lost 1 base, with 11 bases spanning the gap. The chain's CDR3 is CASSLAEYSYNEQFF. CDR3 nucleotides: TGCGCCAGCAGCCTAGCGGAGTATTCCTACAATGAGCAGTTCTTC.

The chain uses TRBV29-1 and TRBJ2-1, with 9 bases identical to TRBD2. V trimming: 3 bases; J trimming: 5 bases; junction bases outside the gene matches: 14. The CDR3 contains 17 residues. CDR1 and CDR2 (germline): SQVTM, ANQGSEA. The DNA of the CDR3 is TGCAGCGTTGAGCTCTTGACTAGCGGTAGCCACGACAATGAGCAGTTCTTC. It translates to CSVELLTSGSHDNEQFF.